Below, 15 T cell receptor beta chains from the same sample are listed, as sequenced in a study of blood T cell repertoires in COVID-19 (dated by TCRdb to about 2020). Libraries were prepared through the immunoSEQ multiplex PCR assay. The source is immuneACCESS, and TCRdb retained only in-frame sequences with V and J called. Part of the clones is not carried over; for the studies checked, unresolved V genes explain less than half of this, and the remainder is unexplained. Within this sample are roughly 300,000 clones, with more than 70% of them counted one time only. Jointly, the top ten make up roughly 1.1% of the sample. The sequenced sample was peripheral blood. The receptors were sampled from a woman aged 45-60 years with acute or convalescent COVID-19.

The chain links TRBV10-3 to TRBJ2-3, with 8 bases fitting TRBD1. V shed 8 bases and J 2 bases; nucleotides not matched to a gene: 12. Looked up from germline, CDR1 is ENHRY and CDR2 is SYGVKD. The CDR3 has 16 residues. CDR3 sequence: CAIGEDRGTHTDTQYF. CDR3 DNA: TGTGCCATCGGGGAAGACAGGGGCACACACACAGATACGCAGTATTTT.

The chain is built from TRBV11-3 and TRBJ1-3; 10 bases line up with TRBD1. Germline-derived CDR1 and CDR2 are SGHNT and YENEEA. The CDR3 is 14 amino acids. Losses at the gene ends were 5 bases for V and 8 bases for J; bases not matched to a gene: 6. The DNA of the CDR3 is TGTGCCAGCAGCGCCTCGGACAGGGGGGACACCATATATTTT. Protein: CASSASDRGDTIYF. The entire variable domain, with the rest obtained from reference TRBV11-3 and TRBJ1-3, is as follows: EAGVVQSPRYKIIEKKQPVAFWCNPISGHNTLYWYLQNLGQGPELLIRYENEEAVDDSQLPKDRFSAERLKGVDSTLKIQPAELGDSAVYLCASSASDRGDTIYFGEGSWLTVV.

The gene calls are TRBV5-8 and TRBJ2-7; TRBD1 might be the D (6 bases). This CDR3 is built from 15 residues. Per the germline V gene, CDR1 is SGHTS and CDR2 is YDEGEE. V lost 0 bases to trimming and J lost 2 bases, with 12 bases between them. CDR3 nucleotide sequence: TGTGCCAGCAGCTTGGGGACAGTTATTACCTACGAGCAGTACGTC. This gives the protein CASSLGTVITYEQYV.

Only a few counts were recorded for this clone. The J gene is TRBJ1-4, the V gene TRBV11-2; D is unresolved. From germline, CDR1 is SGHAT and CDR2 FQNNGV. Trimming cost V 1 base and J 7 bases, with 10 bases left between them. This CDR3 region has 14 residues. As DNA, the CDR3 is TGTGCCAGCAGCTTAGGTCCGGCAGGTGAAAAACTGTTTTTT. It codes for CASSLGPAGEKLFF.

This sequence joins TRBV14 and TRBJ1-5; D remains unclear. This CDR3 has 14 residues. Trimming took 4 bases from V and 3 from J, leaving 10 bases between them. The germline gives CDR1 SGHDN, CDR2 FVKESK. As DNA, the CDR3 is TGTGCCAGCAGCCCGGTCGGGAACAATCAGCCCCAGCATTTT. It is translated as CASSPVGNNQPQHF.

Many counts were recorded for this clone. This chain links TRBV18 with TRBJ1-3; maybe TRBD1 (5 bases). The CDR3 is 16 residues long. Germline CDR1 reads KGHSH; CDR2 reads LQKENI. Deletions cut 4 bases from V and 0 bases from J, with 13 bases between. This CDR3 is CASSLGRDSSGNTIYF. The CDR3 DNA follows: TGTGCCAGCTCACTAGGACGGGACTCCTCTGGAAACACCATATATTTT.

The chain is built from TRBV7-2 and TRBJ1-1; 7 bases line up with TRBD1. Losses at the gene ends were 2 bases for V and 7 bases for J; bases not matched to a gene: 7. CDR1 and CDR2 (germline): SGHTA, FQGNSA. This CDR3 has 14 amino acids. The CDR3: CASSLMTGSDEAFF. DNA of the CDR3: TGTGCCAGCAGCTTAATGACAGGGAGCGATGAAGCTTTCTTT. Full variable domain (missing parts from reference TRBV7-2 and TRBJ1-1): GAGVSQSPSNKVTEKGKDVELRCDPISGHTALYWYRQSLGQGLEFLIYFQGNSAPDKSGLPSDRFSAERTGGSVSTLTIQRTQQEDSAVYLCASSLMTGSDEAFFGQGTRLTVV.

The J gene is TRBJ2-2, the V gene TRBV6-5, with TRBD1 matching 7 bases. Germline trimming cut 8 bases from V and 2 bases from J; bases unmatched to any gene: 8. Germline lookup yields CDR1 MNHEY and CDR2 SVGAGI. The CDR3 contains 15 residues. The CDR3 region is CASGLRGGNTGELFF. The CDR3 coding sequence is TGTGCCAGCGGTCTCCGAGGGGGCAACACCGGGGAGCTGTTTTTT.

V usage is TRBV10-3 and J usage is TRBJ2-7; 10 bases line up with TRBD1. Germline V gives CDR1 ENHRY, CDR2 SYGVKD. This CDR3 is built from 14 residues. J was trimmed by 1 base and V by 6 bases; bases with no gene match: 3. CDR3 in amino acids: CAIRGTGESYEQYF. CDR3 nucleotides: TGTGCCATCAGGGGGACAGGGGAGTCCTACGAGCAGTACTTC.

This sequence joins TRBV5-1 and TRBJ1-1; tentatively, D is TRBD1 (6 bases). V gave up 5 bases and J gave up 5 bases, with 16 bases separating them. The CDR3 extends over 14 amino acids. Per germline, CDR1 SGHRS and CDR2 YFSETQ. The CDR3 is CASRSGGGETEAFF. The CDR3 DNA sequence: TGCGCCAGCAGGTCCGGAGGGGGGGAAACTGAAGCTTTCTTT.

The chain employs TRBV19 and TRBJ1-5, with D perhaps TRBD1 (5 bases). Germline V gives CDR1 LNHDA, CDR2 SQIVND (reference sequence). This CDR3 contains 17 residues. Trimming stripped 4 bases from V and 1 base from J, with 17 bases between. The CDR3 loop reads CASSTGLPGGSNQPQHF. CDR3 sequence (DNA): TGTGCCAGTAGTACGGGACTCCCCGGGGGAAGCAATCAGCCCCAGCATTTT.

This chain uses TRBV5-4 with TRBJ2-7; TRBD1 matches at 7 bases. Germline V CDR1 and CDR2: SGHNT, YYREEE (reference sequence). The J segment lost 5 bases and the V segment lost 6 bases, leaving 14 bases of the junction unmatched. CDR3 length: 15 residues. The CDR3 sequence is CASTQDRLTGNEQYF. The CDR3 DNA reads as TGTGCCAGCACCCAGGACAGGTTAACAGGAAACGAGCAGTACTTC.

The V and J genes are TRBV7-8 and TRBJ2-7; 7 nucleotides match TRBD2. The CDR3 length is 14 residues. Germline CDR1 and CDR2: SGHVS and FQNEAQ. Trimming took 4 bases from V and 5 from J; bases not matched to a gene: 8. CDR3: CASSSAGEVHEQYF. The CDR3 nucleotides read TGTGCCAGCAGCTCCGCGGGAGAAGTCCACGAGCAGTACTTC.

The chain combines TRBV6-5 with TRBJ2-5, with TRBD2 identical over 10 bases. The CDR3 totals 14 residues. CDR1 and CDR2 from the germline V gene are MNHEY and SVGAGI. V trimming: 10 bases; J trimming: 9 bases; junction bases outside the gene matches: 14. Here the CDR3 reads CATAASGGQKAQYF. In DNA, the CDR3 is TGTGCCACGGCGGCTAGCGGGGGCCAGAAGGCCCAGTACTTC.

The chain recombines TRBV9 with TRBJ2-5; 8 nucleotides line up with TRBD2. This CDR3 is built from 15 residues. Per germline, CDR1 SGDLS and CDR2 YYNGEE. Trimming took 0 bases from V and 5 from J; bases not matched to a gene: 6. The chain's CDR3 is CASSVVASGPETQYF. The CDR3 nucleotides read TGTGCCAGCAGCGTAGTAGCTAGCGGGCCGGAGACCCAGTACTTC.